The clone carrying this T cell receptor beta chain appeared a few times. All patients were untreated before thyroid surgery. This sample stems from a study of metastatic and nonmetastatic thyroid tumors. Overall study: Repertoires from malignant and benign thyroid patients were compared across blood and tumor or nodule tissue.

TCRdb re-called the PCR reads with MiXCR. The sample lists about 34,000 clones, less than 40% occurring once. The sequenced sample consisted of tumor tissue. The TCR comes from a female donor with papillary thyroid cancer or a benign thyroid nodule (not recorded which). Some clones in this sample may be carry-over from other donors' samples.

In DNA form, the CDR3 reads TGTGCCACCCAAACAGGGAACTCTGGAAACACCATATATTTT. Its translation is CATQTGNSGNTIYF. The chain couples TRBV10-3 to TRBJ1-3; TRBD1 might be the D (6 bases). Germline CDR1 reads ENHRY; CDR2 reads SYGVKD. V lost 10 bases and J lost 0, with 13 bases in between. CDR3 size: 14 residues.